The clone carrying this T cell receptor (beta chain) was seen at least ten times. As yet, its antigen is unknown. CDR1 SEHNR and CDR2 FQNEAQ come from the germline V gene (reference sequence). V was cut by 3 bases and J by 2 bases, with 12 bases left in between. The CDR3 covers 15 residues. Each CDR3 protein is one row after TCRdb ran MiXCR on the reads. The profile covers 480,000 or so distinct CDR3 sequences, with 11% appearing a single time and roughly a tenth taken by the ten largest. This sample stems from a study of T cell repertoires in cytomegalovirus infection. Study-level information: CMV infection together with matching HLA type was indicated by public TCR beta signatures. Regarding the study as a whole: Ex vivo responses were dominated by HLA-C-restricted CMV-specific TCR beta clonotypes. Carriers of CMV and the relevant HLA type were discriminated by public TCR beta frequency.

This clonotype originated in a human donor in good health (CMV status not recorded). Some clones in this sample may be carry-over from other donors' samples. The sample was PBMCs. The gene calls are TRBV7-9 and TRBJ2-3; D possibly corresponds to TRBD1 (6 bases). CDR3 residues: CASSFRGGATDTQYF. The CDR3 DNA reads TGTGCCAGCAGCTTCAGGGGCGGTGCCACAGATACGCAGTATTTT. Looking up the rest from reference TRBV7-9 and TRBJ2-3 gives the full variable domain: DTGVSQNPRHKITKRGQNVTFRCDPISEHNRLYWYRQTLGQGPEFLTYFQNEAQLEKSRLLSDRFSAERPKGSFSTLEIQRTEQGDSAMYLCASSFRGGATDTQYFGPGTRLTVL.